The 25 T cell receptor beta chains in this list originate from one sample, sequenced in a study of blood T cell repertoires in COVID-19. Repertoires were generated with immunoSEQ multiplex PCR, while TCRdb's copy carries only in-frame clones and drops some. This table holds some 45,000 clones, around 82% found once. Sequencing used peripheral blood. Receptors originate from a woman of 80 years or more with acute or convalescent COVID-19.

The chain uses TRBV5-1 and TRBJ2-1, with 9 bases aligning to TRBD2. CDR1 and CDR2 from the germline V gene are SGHRS and YFSETQ. There are 15 residues in the CDR3. The ends lost 0 bases at V and 4 bases at J; junction bases unmatched: 2. The CDR3 DNA reads as TGCGCCAGCAGCTTGGCTAGCGGGGTTTACAATGAGCAGTTCTTC. It specifies CASSLASGVYNEQFF.

This clone was seen once. The rearrangement links TRBV7-9 to TRBJ2-7; 9 bases map to TRBD1. V dropped 5 bases and J dropped 2; count of bases not matched to a gene: 4. The CDR3 runs 14 residues. CDR1 is SEHNR and CDR2 is FQNEAQ in the germline V gene (reference sequence). CDR3 residues: CASSQTGGTYEQYF. CDR3 in DNA: TGTGCCAGCAGCCAAACAGGGGGCACCTACGAGCAGTACTTC.

The CDR3 sequence is CASGRPQGAGGYTF. The CDR3 nucleotides are TGTGCCAGCGGCCGTCCCCAGGGGGCGGGAGGCTACACCTTC. This chain links TRBV27 with TRBJ1-2, with 8 nucleotides matching TRBD1. CDR3 length equals 14 residues. Per germline, CDR1 MNHEY and CDR2 SMNVEV (reference sequence). Unmatched junction bases numbered 13, after V lost 8 bases and J lost 8 bases.

The chain uses TRBV5-1 and TRBJ1-5; D unresolved. V was pared by 5 bases and J by 3 bases, with 9 bases between. Germline V gives CDR1 SGHRS, CDR2 YFSETQ. The CDR3 is 13 amino acids. CDR3: CASSTDPNQPQHF. In nucleotides, the CDR3 is TGCGCCAGCAGTACAGACCCCAATCAGCCCCAGCATTTT.

The V call is TRBV5-5, the J call TRBJ2-2; 9 nucleotides agree with TRBD1. Germline assignment: CDR1 SGHKS and CDR2 YYEKEE (reference sequence). The CDR3 runs to 15 residues. With V trimmed by 3 bases and J by 1 base, 1 base remained unmatched. The CDR3 sequence: CASSWGQGNTGELFF. The CDR3 bases are TGTGCCAGCAGCTGGGGACAGGGGAACACCGGGGAGCTGTTTTTT.

The J gene is TRBJ1-1, the V gene TRBV7-8; D is unresolved. CDR1 SGHVS and CDR2 FQNEAQ come from the germline V gene. This CDR3 is 14 amino acids long. With 2 bases removed from V and 6 bases from J, the gap between germline ends came to 13 bases. The DNA for the CDR3 is TGTGCCAGCAGCTTACGTACGCCGGGTGCTGAAGCTTTCTTT. It translates to CASSLRTPGAEAFF.

This clone was recorded a few times. The V gene is TRBV5-1, the J gene TRBJ2-3; D is ambiguous. V lost 3 bases to trimming and J lost 7 bases, with 21 bases between them. There are 16 residues in the CDR3. Germline-derived CDR1 and CDR2 are SGHRS and YFSETQ. The CDR3 protein is CASSSDFSNPSYTQYF. The DNA of the CDR3 is TGCGCCAGCAGCTCAGACTTTAGCAATCCCTCATATACGCAGTATTTT.

The J gene is TRBJ1-3, the V gene TRBV19; D not certain. The CDR3 length is 13 residues. V shed 6 bases and J shed 3 bases, with 9 bases lying between them. The V gene's germline CDR1 is LNHDA and CDR2 SQIVND (reference sequence). CDR3 sequence (DNA): TGTGCCAGTAGCCCGAGCCTTGGAAACACCATATATTTT. It yields the protein CASSPSLGNTIYF.

The chain is built from TRBV5-4 and TRBJ2-7, with D maybe TRBD2 (5 bases). Germline V CDR1 and CDR2: SGHNT, YYREEE (reference sequence). Trimming stripped 3 bases from V and 4 bases from J, with 14 bases between. This CDR3 has 14 residues. The CDR3 protein is CASSYPGRGYEQYF. The CDR3 DNA reads TGTGCCAGCAGCTACCCTGGACGCGGGTACGAGCAGTACTTC.

This clone was counted a few times. This chain joins TRBV6-6 and TRBJ2-7; D is uncertain. V was cut by 2 bases and J by 3 bases, with 8 bases left in between. Germline-derived CDR1 and CDR2 are MNHNY and SVGAGI (reference sequence). The CDR3 runs to 13 residues. The CDR3 reads CASSYTRIYEQYF. In DNA, the CDR3 is TGTGCCAGCAGTTACACGCGAATCTACGAGCAGTACTTC.

This chain uses TRBV5-1 with TRBJ1-2; D is perhaps TRBD1 (5 bases). The CDR3 is 14 amino acids. Germline CDR1 and CDR2: SGHRS and YFSETQ. The germline V and J ends were trimmed by 1 base and 2 bases, with 9 bases remaining between them. CDR3 sequence: CASSLTGANYGYTF. For the CDR3, the DNA is TGCGCCAGCAGCTTGACAGGTGCGAACTATGGCTACACCTTC.

This chain links TRBV13 with TRBJ2-3, with 12 bases that match TRBD2. The CDR3 spans 15 residues. Germline-derived CDR1 and CDR2 are PRHDT and FYEKMQ (reference sequence). Unmatched junction bases numbered 6, after V lost 6 bases and J lost 5 bases. The CDR3 sequence: CASRGLAGSRDTQYF. The CDR3 nucleotides are TGTGCCAGCAGGGGACTAGCGGGTTCGAGAGATACGCAGTATTTT.

V gene TRBV3-1 (or the pseudogene TRBV3-2) combines with J gene TRBJ2-7; 8 nucleotides line up with TRBD1. V shed 4 bases, J shed 3 bases, and the junction held 8 bases outside the gene matches. Germline CDR1 is LGHDT and CDR2 is YNNKEL (reference sequence). The CDR3 is 15 amino acids. The CDR3 loop reads CASSRPGQAFYEQYF. In nucleotides, the CDR3 is TGTGCCAGCAGCCGTCCGGGACAGGCCTTCTACGAGCAGTACTTC.

This clone was seen a handful of times. The CDR3 protein is CASTPAAGQPQHF. CDR3 DNA sequence: TGTGCCAGTACCCCGGCGGCTGGGCAGCCCCAGCATTTT. The chain recombines TRBV19 with TRBJ1-5; D is undetermined. Trimming took off 7 bases at V and 7 bases at J, with 14 bases between the two ends. The CDR3 is 13 residues long. CDR1 and CDR2 (germline): LNHDA, SQIVND (reference sequence).

The chain uses TRBV5-6 and TRBJ2-5, with D perhaps matching TRBD2 (6 bases). Germline V gene lookup returns CDR1 SGHDT and CDR2 YYEEEE. This CDR3 spans 14 amino acids. Trimming cost V 2 bases and J 0 bases, with 8 bases left between them. The DNA for the CDR3 is TGTGCCAGCAGCTTTGGCGGGAACCAAGAGACCCAGTACTTC. Amino acids: CASSFGGNQETQYF.

The V gene is TRBV6-4, the J gene TRBJ2-2; possible D gene TRBD2, 5 bases. The CDR3 loop spans 15 amino acids. Germline loops: CDR1 MRHNA, CDR2 SNTAGT. Trimming left V 6 bases short and J 0 bases short, with 11 bases between. CDR3 sequence: CASSPTGTNTGELFF. The CDR3 DNA reads TGTGCCAGCAGCCCCACGGGGACGAACACCGGGGAGCTGTTTTTT.

The J gene is TRBJ2-7, the V gene TRBV10-3; 8 nucleotides align to TRBD1. J gave up 9 bases and V 0 bases, and 16 bases lay outside the gene matches. Germline lookup yields CDR1 ENHRY and CDR2 SYGVKD. The CDR3 loop spans 17 amino acids. CDR3 amino acids: CAISESVGDRYLMGQYF. In nucleotides, the CDR3 is TGTGCCATCAGTGAGTCTGTCGGGGACAGGTATTTGATGGGGCAGTACTTC.

J is TRBJ2-2 and V is TRBV7-2; tentative D call: TRBD1 (6 bases). Germline V gene sequence: CDR1 SGHTA, CDR2 FQGNSA. V lost 5 bases, J lost 5 bases, and 12 bases lay in between. This CDR3 comprises 14 residues. The CDR3 nucleotides are TGTGCCAGCAGCCTTAGTAGGGGGACCGGGGAGCTGTTTTTT. It is translated as CASSLSRGTGELFF.

V is TRBV6-4 and J is TRBJ2-1; TRBD2 matches 7 bases. The ends lost 5 bases at V and 5 bases at J; junction bases unmatched: 6. Germline V lookup: CDR1 MRHNA, CDR2 SNTAGT. This CDR3 is built from 14 residues. As DNA, the CDR3 is TGTGCCAGCAGTCAGGAGGGAGGGCACAATGAGCAGTTCTTC. Its protein product is CASSQEGGHNEQFF.

The chain couples TRBV2 to TRBJ1-4, with D unresolved. The ends were cut back, 8 bases at V and 0 bases at J, with 19 bases in the middle. This CDR3 contains 17 residues. Germline loops: CDR1 SNHLY, CDR2 FYNNEI. The DNA of the CDR3 is TGTGCCAGCGGCCGGACTCTGGGCGGCACAACTAATGAAAAACTGTTTTTT. It translates to CASGRTLGGTTNEKLFF.

The chain couples TRBV19 to TRBJ2-1, with TRBD1 matching 7 bases. The CDR3 is 15 residues long. Germline-derived CDR1 and CDR2 are LNHDA and SQIVND (reference sequence). V was pared by 6 bases and J by 8 bases, with 13 bases of the junction left unmatched. The DNA of the CDR3 is TGTGCCAGTAGGCAGACAGGGAGCCTATTGGATGAGCAGTTCTTC. Its translation: CASRQTGSLLDEQFF.

V and J are TRBV5-4 and TRBJ2-3, with 10 nucleotides matching TRBD2. V shed 6 bases and J 5 bases; nucleotides not matched to a gene: 6. This CDR3 is 14 amino acids long. Germline V gene sequence: CDR1 SGHNT, CDR2 YYREEE (reference sequence). CDR3 nucleotide sequence: TGTGCCAGCACCCCCCTAGCGGGAGAAGATACGCAGTATTTT. Protein: CASTPLAGEDTQYF. Together with reference TRBV5-4 and TRBJ2-3, the CDR3 gives the full variable domain: ETGVTQSPTHLIKTRGQQVTLRCSSQSGHNTVSWYQQALGQGPQFIFQYYREEENGRGNFPPRFSGLQFPNYSSELNVNALELDDSALYLCASTPLAGEDTQYFGPGTRLTVL.

This clone was recorded once. The V and J genes are TRBV4-1 and TRBJ2-7; 7 bases match TRBD1. CDR3 length equals 15 residues. The germline V gene has CDR1 MGHRA and CDR2 YSYEKL. The trim removed 2 bases at V and 2 bases at J, leaving 6 bases unmatched. For the CDR3, the DNA is TGCGCCAGCAGCCAATCCCGGACAGGACCCTACGAGCAGTACTTC. Protein sequence: CASSQSRTGPYEQYF.

The chain is built from TRBV30 and TRBJ1-5; D gene ambiguous. The CDR3 spans 15 residues. Looked up from germline, CDR1 is GTSNPN and CDR2 is SVGIG (reference sequence). V was shortened by 0 bases and J by 6 bases, with 15 bases between the two germline ends. DNA for the CDR3: TGTGCCTGGAGTGTCTCCATGGCTTCAGGTCAGCCCCAGCATTTT. This sequence encodes CAWSVSMASGQPQHF.

This chain joins TRBV5-1 and TRBJ2-7, with 7 bases matching TRBD1. V shed 4 bases, J shed 3 bases, and the junction held 4 bases outside the gene matches. The length of the CDR3 is 13 residues. Looked up from germline, CDR1 is SGHRS and CDR2 is YFSETQ. CDR3 sequence reads: CASSRGQYYEQYF. Here the CDR3 DNA reads TGCGCCAGCAGCAGGGGACAGTACTACGAGCAGTACTTC.